These 28 T cell receptor beta chains were all obtained from the same sample, sequenced in a study of CD8+ T cells in alopecia areata. Treatment of the sample: oral pan-JAK inhibitor, 5-10 mg twice daily. RNA, once extracted, was reverse transcribed into cDNA for use as the sequencing template. TCRdb's copy holds only in-frame clones and misses some; the assay was immunoSEQ multiplex PCR. The table has 120,000 or so clones, over 60% seen once. The sample was CD4+ T cells sorted from blood, taken at week 4, from a patient treated with tofacitinib. Source of these receptors: a human donor with alopecia areata.

This chain links TRBV9 with TRBJ2-1, with D tentatively TRBD2 (7 bases). The V end lost 0 bases, the J end lost 0 bases, and 10 bases lay between the germline ends. CDR3 length equals 16 residues. Germline CDR1 SGDLS, CDR2 YYNGEE. Written as DNA, the CDR3 is TGTGCCAGCAGCGTAGACCGGGGGGCCTCCTACAATGAGCAGTTCTTC. This translates into CASSVDRGASYNEQFF.

The chain combines TRBV18 with TRBJ1-5; D gene unclear. Trimming pared 2 bases from V and 1 base from J, leaving 9 bases between. CDR1 is KGHSH, CDR2 LQKENI, per germline. The CDR3 spans 15 residues. DNA for the CDR3: TGTGCCAGCTCACCAAGGCGGGAGAGCAATCAGCCCCAGCATTTT. The encoded protein is CASSPRRESNQPQHF.

The V and J genes are TRBV30 and TRBJ1-1; 7 positions agree with TRBD1. This CDR3 region has 11 residues. Germline V gives CDR1 GTSNPN, CDR2 SVGIG (reference sequence). Losses at the gene ends were 5 bases for V and 6 bases for J; bases not matched to a gene: 3. CDR3 loop: CAWQGEAEAFF. In nucleotides, the CDR3 is TGTGCCTGGCAGGGGGAAGCTGAAGCTTTCTTT.

This chain links TRBV5-1 with TRBJ2-3, with D tentatively TRBD1 (7 bases). The CDR3 covers 15 residues. Germline assignment: CDR1 SGHRS and CDR2 YFSETQ. Trimming cost V 0 bases and J 3 bases, with 11 bases left between them. CDR3: CASSLVQGRTDTQYF. The CDR3 DNA sequence: TGCGCCAGCAGCTTGGTACAGGGGAGGACAGATACGCAGTATTTT.

The chain links TRBV7-2 to TRBJ1-5, with D possibly matching TRBD1 (5 bases). Germline V gene sequence: CDR1 SGHTA, CDR2 FQGNSA. V lost 3 bases and J lost 0, with 9 bases in between. This CDR3 region has 15 residues. The CDR3 DNA sequence: TGTGCCAGCAGCTTTAATCAGGGTAGCAATCAGCCCCAGCATTTT. It specifies CASSFNQGSNQPQHF.

CDR3: CASSLDPGDNEQFF. The DNA for the CDR3 is TGTGCCAGCAGCTTAGATCCCGGGGACAATGAGCAGTTCTTC. The chain links TRBV7-2 to TRBJ2-1; D is possibly TRBD2 (5 bases). The germline V gene encodes CDR1 SGHTA and CDR2 FQGNSA. The CDR3 loop spans 14 amino acids. V dropped 1 base and J dropped 5 bases, with 9 bases sitting between them.

This clone appeared once. The chain is built from TRBV4-2 and TRBJ2-1; 10 positions agree with TRBD2. V shed 2 bases, J shed 5 bases, and the junction held 6 bases outside the gene matches. The CDR3 spans 16 residues. The V gene's germline CDR1 is LGHNA and CDR2 YNFKEQ. The CDR3 sequence: CASSQRAGGPDNEQFF. CDR3 coding DNA: TGTGCCAGCAGCCAACGAGCGGGGGGGCCTGACAATGAGCAGTTCTTC.

The chain recombines TRBV20-1 with TRBJ2-1; D possibly corresponds to TRBD2 (6 bases). Deletions cut 2 bases from V and 10 bases from J, with 9 bases between. The CDR3 extends over 11 amino acids. CDR1 is DFQATT, CDR2 SNEGSKA, per germline (reference sequence). CDR3 region: CSARIRGEQFF. Here the CDR3 DNA reads TGCAGTGCTAGAATACGGGGGGAGCAGTTCTTC.

This chain links TRBV10-3 with TRBJ2-3, with D possibly being TRBD1 (6 bases). The CDR3 extends over 16 amino acids. In germline, CDR1 is ENHRY, CDR2 SYGVKD. Trimming took 2 bases from V and 0 from J, leaving 12 bases between them. The CDR3 DNA follows: TGTGCCATCAGTGAGCCGACAGGACCTAGCACAGATACGCAGTATTTT. Translating it yields CAISEPTGPSTDTQYF.

This clone showed up just a few times. The chain is built from TRBV14 and TRBJ2-5; the D is unclear. The length of the CDR3 is 16 residues. Germline CDR1 is SGHDN and CDR2 is FVKESK. The V gene lost 4 bases and the J gene lost 4 bases, with 19 bases spanning the gap. The CDR3 loop is CASSRVLLAKGETQYF. CDR3 coding DNA: TGTGCCAGCAGCCGGGTCCTCCTGGCCAAGGGAGAGACCCAGTACTTC.

This clone was seen a few times. This sequence joins TRBV6-6 and TRBJ2-3; maybe TRBD1 (6 bases). This CDR3 region has 16 residues. Between the trimmed V and J ends, which lost 7 bases and 2 bases, there was a span of 19 bases. Germline V lookup: CDR1 MNHNY, CDR2 SVGAGI (reference sequence). CDR3 nucleotides: TGTGCCAGCACCTTTGGGGGCCGGGACCACACAGATACGCAGTATTTT. It encodes CASTFGGRDHTDTQYF.

V usage is TRBV5-6 and J usage is TRBJ2-3; D gene unclear. V was clipped by 4 bases and J by 3 bases, with 3 bases between them. The CDR3 loop spans 11 amino acids. Germline V CDR1 and CDR2: SGHDT, YYEEEE. In DNA form, the CDR3 reads TGTGCCAGCAGCCAAACAGATACGCAGTATTTT. It yields the protein CASSQTDTQYF.

This clone was counted between two and nine times. The chain recombines TRBV19 with TRBJ2-7; D could derive from TRBD1 or TRBD2 (6 bases each). Looked up from germline, CDR1 is LNHDA and CDR2 is SQIVND (reference sequence). The CDR3 is 16 residues long. V was cut by 10 bases and J by 0 bases, with 22 bases left in between. CDR3 region: CATSQIGGFDSYEQYF. CDR3 nucleotide sequence: TGTGCCACCTCACAAATCGGGGGCTTCGACTCCTACGAGCAGTACTTC.

This clone occurred many times. The chain has TRBV14 and TRBJ2-7; 9 positions match TRBD1. The trim removed 6 bases at V and 2 bases at J, leaving 5 bases unmatched. Germline lookup yields CDR1 SGHDN and CDR2 FVKESK. This CDR3 contains 14 residues. The CDR3 sequence is CASSTGTGTYEQYF. CDR3 nucleotide sequence: TGTGCCAGCAGTACCGGGACAGGGACCTACGAGCAGTACTTC.

This sequence joins TRBV10-3 and TRBJ1-4; no reliable D call. Germline lookup yields CDR1 ENHRY and CDR2 SYGVKD. This CDR3 spans 14 amino acids. V lost 2 bases, J lost 7 bases, and 11 bases lay in between. Here the CDR3 reads CAISEQSSAEKLFF. Here the CDR3 DNA reads TGTGCCATCAGTGAGCAAAGCTCGGCTGAAAAACTGTTTTTT.

The chain uses TRBV13 and TRBJ2-7; D unresolved. CDR1 and CDR2 (germline): PRHDT, FYEKMQ (reference sequence). The V gene lost 4 bases and the J gene lost 5 bases, with 15 bases spanning the gap. CDR3 length equals 14 residues. The CDR3 reads CASSSKPGRNEQYF. CDR3 sequence (DNA): TGTGCCAGCAGCTCAAAGCCCGGTCGTAACGAGCAGTACTTC.

The chain combines TRBV30 with TRBJ2-3, with 7 bases lining up with TRBD2. From germline, CDR1 is GTSNPN and CDR2 SVGIG (reference sequence). CDR3 length: 16 residues. With 2 bases clipped from V and 2 bases from J, the junction kept 10 bases outside the gene matches. The CDR3 spells CAWSKGSSGNTDTQYF. CDR3 coding DNA: TGTGCCTGGAGTAAAGGCTCCAGCGGGAACACAGATACGCAGTATTTT.

The J gene is TRBJ2-7, the V gene TRBV5-1, with TRBD2 identical over 12 bases. Germline trimming cut 4 bases from V and 0 bases from J; bases unmatched to any gene: 2. Germline V lookup: CDR1 SGHRS, CDR2 YFSETQ. The length of the CDR3 is 15 residues. In DNA form, the CDR3 reads TGCGCCAGCAGCACTAGCGGGGGGAGCTCCTACGAGCAGTACTTC. As protein: CASSTSGGSSYEQYF.

This clone was seen a single time. This chain links TRBV29-1 with TRBJ1-2, with 7 bases identical to TRBD1. CDR3 size: 11 residues. Looked up from germline, CDR1 is SQVTM and CDR2 is ANQGSEA. The ends lost 7 bases at V and 8 bases at J; junction bases unmatched: 7. CDR3: CSEGGAEGYTF. As DNA, the CDR3 is TGCAGCGAAGGGGGCGCCGAGGGCTACACCTTC. Complete variable domain (other parts from reference TRBV29-1 and TRBJ1-2): SAVISQKPSRDICQRGTSLTIQCQVDSQVTMMFWYRQQPGQSLTLIATANQGSEATYESGFVIDKFPISRPNLTFSTLTVSNMSPEDSSIYLCSEGGAEGYTFGSGTRLTVV.

The J gene is TRBJ1-1, the V gene TRBV9; 7 nucleotides line up with TRBD1. V trimming: 4 bases; J trimming: 4 bases; junction bases outside the gene matches: 16. The germline gives CDR1 SGDLS, CDR2 YYNGEE. The CDR3 runs 17 residues. CDR3 sequence (DNA): TGTGCCAGCAGCTTCGTTCAGGGGGGCAGGTCGGGCACTGAAGCTTTCTTT. Its translation is CASSFVQGGRSGTEAFF.

The V and J genes are TRBV7-8 and TRBJ2-5, with TRBD1 as a possible D gene (6 bases). CDR1 and CDR2 (germline): SGHVS, FQNEAQ. V gave up 1 base and J gave up 4 bases, with 13 bases separating them. This CDR3 is built from 15 residues. In DNA, the CDR3 is TGTGCCAGCAGCTTAGTCAGGGGACGTCGAGAGACCCAGTACTTC. Translated: CASSLVRGRRETQYF.

V is TRBV29-1 and J is TRBJ2-7; TRBD2 is a possible D gene (7 bases). Germline V gene lookup returns CDR1 SQVTM and CDR2 ANQGSEA. Trimming pared 7 bases from V and 2 bases from J, leaving 18 bases between. This CDR3 is built from 14 residues. CDR3 residues: CSAGEGGSPYEQYF. For the CDR3, the DNA is TGCAGCGCCGGGGAGGGGGGAAGCCCCTACGAGCAGTACTTC.

The CDR3: CASSLDPSYGYTF. The DNA of the CDR3 is TGTGCCAGCAGCTTGGATCCAAGCTATGGCTACACCTTC. V and J are TRBV5-6 and TRBJ1-2; no reliable D call. The germline gives CDR1 SGHDT, CDR2 YYEEEE. V gave up 0 bases and J gave up 4 bases, with 7 bases separating them. The length of the CDR3 is 13 residues.

The chain's CDR3 is CASTTGQGGTEAFF. CDR3 sequence (DNA): TGTGCCAGCACGACGGGACAGGGCGGCACTGAAGCTTTCTTT. This sequence joins TRBV19 and TRBJ1-1; 9 bases fit TRBD1. V gave up 9 bases and J gave up 4 bases; unmatched junction bases: 9. CDR1 LNHDA and CDR2 SQIVND come from the germline V gene (reference sequence). The CDR3 consists of 14 residues.

This clone appeared a single time. The V and J genes are TRBV5-1 and TRBJ2-7; 8 bases fit TRBD1. This CDR3 has 14 amino acids. The V segment lost 1 base and the J segment 4 bases; nucleotides outside the gene matches: 4. CDR1 is SGHRS and CDR2 is YFSETQ in the germline V gene. The CDR3 DNA reads as TGCGCCAGCAGCTTGCAGGGGGCGAGGTACGAGCAGTACTTC. As protein: CASSLQGARYEQYF.

In this sample, this clone turned up a few times. The V call is TRBV4-2, the J call TRBJ1-6; D ambiguous. Germline V gene data show CDR1 as LGHNA and CDR2 as YNFKEQ. The CDR3 has 14 residues. V gave up 0 bases and J gave up 9 bases, with 9 bases separating them. The CDR3 region is CASSQDREGSPLHF. Here the CDR3 DNA reads TGTGCCAGCAGCCAAGATCGGGAGGGTTCACCCCTCCACTTT.

This chain links TRBV10-3 with TRBJ1-1; D call uncertain. Germline V CDR1 and CDR2: ENHRY, SYGVKD. This CDR3 comprises 14 residues. Trimming cost V 6 bases and J 4 bases, with 15 bases left between them. The CDR3 reads CAIRAGASSTEAFF. The DNA of the CDR3 is TGTGCCATCAGGGCGGGAGCGTCGAGCACTGAAGCTTTCTTT.

The chain links TRBV5-6 to TRBJ2-7; 7 bases fit TRBD1. Germline V gene lookup returns CDR1 SGHDT and CDR2 YYEEEE. This CDR3 is 15 amino acids long. With V trimmed by 7 bases and J by 2 bases, 12 bases remained unmatched. CDR3 bases: TGTGCCAGCGGATTAACGGGACAGATTCCCTACGAGCAGTACTTC. It specifies CASGLTGQIPYEQYF.